The 14 T cell receptor beta chains reported below all come from one sample, sequenced in a study of blood T cell repertoires in COVID-19. Generated by immunoSEQ multiplex PCR, the TCRdb table keeps only in-frame clones and is missing some. The sample holds fewer than 500,000 clones, about 90% seen once. Sequenced sample: PBMCs or T cells enriched from blood (not recorded which). These receptors all stem from a woman aged 18-30 years who had recovered from COVID-19.

This chain uses TRBV11-1 with TRBJ2-1; 8 positions agree with TRBD2. Germline V CDR1 and CDR2: SGHAT, FQDESV (reference sequence). Germline trimming cut 5 bases from V and 7 bases from J; bases unmatched to any gene: 13. CDR3 length: 16 amino acids. CDR3 coding DNA: TGTGCCAGCAGCCCACCACGGAGTAGCGGGGTGAATGAGCAGTTCTTC. Translating gives CASSPPRSSGVNEQFF.

This chain uses TRBV5-1 with TRBJ2-3; TRBD2 aligns across 11 bases. Germline V gene lookup returns CDR1 SGHRS and CDR2 YFSETQ. J gave up 2 bases and V 0 bases, and 5 bases lay outside the gene matches. The CDR3 covers 17 residues. CDR3 nucleotides: TGCGCCAGCAGCTTGGATCTAGCGGGGGGAAACACAGATACGCAGTATTTT. This codes for CASSLDLAGGNTDTQYF.

This clone came up a few times. This chain links TRBV28 with TRBJ1-5, with D unclear. With 3 bases removed from V and 5 bases from J, the gap between germline ends came to 8 bases. Looked up from germline, CDR1 is MDHEN and CDR2 is SYDVKM. The CDR3 contains 13 residues. CDR3 protein: CASSFIRDQPQHF. As DNA, the CDR3 is TGTGCCAGCAGTTTTATTCGGGATCAGCCCCAGCATTTT.

J is TRBJ1-2 and V is TRBV4-1; the D is unclear. CDR1 and CDR2 from the germline V gene are MGHRA and YSYEKL. Trimming shortened V by 4 bases and J by 6 bases, and 21 bases separated the two germline ends. The CDR3 length is 16 residues. Here the CDR3 DNA reads TGCGCCAGCAGCCCTCAAGTAGGTCCTCAAGGAGATGGCTACACCTTC. This sequence encodes CASSPQVGPQGDGYTF.

The chain joins TRBV7-2 to TRBJ1-3; D call uncertain. This CDR3 comprises 17 residues. CDR1 is SGHTA and CDR2 is FQGNSA in the germline V gene. The V and J ends lost 4 bases and 0 bases respectively, with 16 bases between them. For the CDR3, the DNA is TGTGCCAGCAGCTCCCTACCGACTTCTGTCTCTGGAAACACCATATATTTT. It specifies CASSSLPTSVSGNTIYF.

The chain is built from TRBV11-2 and TRBJ1-1, with 7 bases matching TRBD1. There are 16 residues in the CDR3. With V trimmed by 4 bases and J by 2 bases, 10 bases remained unmatched. Germline-derived CDR1 and CDR2 are SGHAT and FQNNGV. CDR3 sequence reads: CASSSQLVGGNTEAFF. DNA of the CDR3: TGTGCCAGCAGCTCCCAACTGGTAGGGGGCAACACTGAAGCTTTCTTT.

This clone was observed a single time. The chain carries TRBV2 and TRBJ2-7; D is possibly TRBD1 (5 bases). From germline, CDR1 is SNHLY and CDR2 FYNNEI. V was trimmed by 10 bases and J by 4 bases, leaving 17 bases between them. There are 13 residues in the CDR3. For the CDR3, the DNA is TGTGCCACCCGGTCGGACAAGACTTACGAGCAGTACTTC. The encoded protein is CATRSDKTYEQYF. Full variable domain (outside the CDR3, taken from reference TRBV2 and TRBJ2-7): EPEVTQTPSHQVTQMGQEVILRCVPISNHLYFYWYRQILGQKVEFLVSFYNNEISEKSEIFDDQFSVERPDGSNFTLKIRSTKLEDSAMYFCATRSDKTYEQYFGPGTRLTVT.

V and J are TRBV11-3 and TRBJ2-3; D possibly corresponds to TRBD1 (5 bases). The CDR3 loop spans 16 amino acids. V lost 5 bases, J lost 5 bases, and 20 bases lay in between. Per germline, CDR1 SGHNT and CDR2 YENEEA. CDR3 in DNA: TGTGCCAGCAGCCCCCCCCAGGGTGGGTTGCAAGATACGCAGTATTTT. The encoded protein is CASSPPQGGLQDTQYF.

In regard to this clone: Other nucleotide sequences from this sample produce the same CDR3. The chain is built from TRBV19 and TRBJ1-1; possible D gene TRBD1, 5 bases. V was cut by 3 bases and J by 4 bases, with 6 bases left in between. The germline V gene encodes CDR1 LNHDA and CDR2 SQIVND (reference sequence). This CDR3 is built from 12 residues. DNA for the CDR3: TGTGCCAGTAGTATGGGGGGCACTGAAGCTTTCTTT. The encoded protein is CASSMGGTEAFF.

A single count supports this clone. The V gene is TRBV5-1, the J gene TRBJ1-2; D is ambiguous. Germline V gene sequence: CDR1 SGHRS, CDR2 YFSETQ. Trimming pared 0 bases from V and 4 bases from J, leaving 4 bases between. The CDR3 contains 12 residues. The CDR3 region is CASSLDSYGYTF. The CDR3 nucleotides read TGCGCCAGCAGCTTGGACAGCTATGGCTACACCTTC.

The chain is built from TRBV10-3 and TRBJ1-2; 7 bases align to TRBD1. Germline V gene sequence: CDR1 ENHRY, CDR2 SYGVKD. V was clipped by 2 bases and J by 2 bases; unmatched bases: 17. This CDR3 is built from 19 residues. The DNA for the CDR3 is TGTGCCATCAGTGAGCCTAAGCGGACAGGCGAGGTTATCAACTATGGCTACACCTTC. It translates to CAISEPKRTGEVINYGYTF.

The J gene is TRBJ1-2, the V gene TRBV20-1; TRBD1 is a possible D gene (5 bases). Germline CDR1 reads DFQATT; CDR2 reads SNEGSKA (reference sequence). The CDR3 has 11 residues. With 4 bases removed from V and 6 bases from J, the gap between germline ends came to 9 bases. Written as DNA, the CDR3 is TGCAGTGCTACCCAGGGTAATGGCTACACCTTC. This translates into CSATQGNGYTF.

This clone was counted once. The chain carries TRBV11-3 and TRBJ1-1; weak D call: TRBD1 (6 bases). Germline lookup yields CDR1 SGHNT and CDR2 YENEEA. V was clipped by 0 bases and J by 5 bases, with 10 bases between them. This CDR3 contains 14 residues. CDR3 region: CASSLEGGETEAFF. CDR3 bases: TGTGCCAGCAGCTTAGAAGGGGGGGAGACTGAAGCTTTCTTT.

This clone is a singleton in its sample. This chain connects TRBV11-3 to TRBJ2-3; no firm D call. This CDR3 is built from 14 residues. From germline, CDR1 is SGHNT and CDR2 YENEEA. V shed 5 bases and J shed 2 bases, with 11 bases lying between them. The CDR3 sequence is CASSVGPNTDTQYF. The CDR3 nucleotides are TGTGCCAGCAGCGTAGGTCCCAACACAGATACGCAGTATTTT.